These 3 T cell receptor beta chains were all obtained from the same sample, sequenced in a study of identical twins. From the 5' RACE reads, TCRdb called clonotypes with MiXCR, one entry per CDR3 protein. The sample comprises about 210,000 distinct CDR3 sequences, over 8% of which are singletons, and 5.1% rests with the top ten. Sequencing input: memory (CD45RO+) T cells sorted from blood. These receptors originate from a woman under 30 in good health.

This clonotype occurred many times. The chain couples TRBV28 to TRBJ2-7; 7 bases align to TRBD1. This CDR3 has 12 residues. V shed 6 bases and J 5 bases; nucleotides not matched to a gene: 4. From germline, CDR1 is MDHEN and CDR2 SYDVKM. The CDR3 region has the DNA TGTGCCAGCAGACAGGGGTTCCACGAGCAGTACTTC. Its translation is CASRQGFHEQYF.

The CDR3 region has the DNA TGTGCCAGCCCAAGCCAAAGGACGGACAACACCGGGGAGCTGTTTTTT. It yields the protein CASPSQRTDNTGELFF. The chain couples TRBV7-2 to TRBJ2-2; D not resolved. CDR1 is SGHTA and CDR2 is FQGNSA in the germline V gene. This CDR3 is 16 amino acids long. Trimming shortened V by 8 bases and J by 2 bases, and 18 bases separated the two germline ends.

This clonotype was recorded a few times. The V call is TRBV12-3 or TRBV12-4, the J call TRBJ2-4; D may match TRBD1 or TRBD2 (5 bases each). This CDR3 has 14 residues. V lost 4 bases, J lost 3 bases, and 10 bases lay in between. This chain's CDR3 is CASSYGGGKNIQYF. CDR3 nucleotide sequence: TGTGCCAGCAGTTATGGGGGTGGCAAAAACATTCAGTACTTC.